The present T cell receptor beta chain was sequenced within a study of blood T cells in healthy people across ages. General observations from the study: The authors considered diversity estimates from one million T cells to be underestimates.

This clonotype was observed a few times. The antigen is not known. Trimming stripped 7 bases from V and 0 bases from J, with 10 bases between. The CDR3 extends over 13 amino acids. From germline, CDR1 is SQVTM and CDR2 ANQGSEA. With a J-beta primer mix and a sample-barcoded 5' primer, a second PCR ran 7 to 11 cycles. Template switching added a 12-random-nucleotide identifier to every cDNA molecule. TCRdb reprocessed the 5' RACE reads with MiXCR, giving one entry per CDR3 protein. Of some 1.5 million distinct CDR3 sequences listed, around 40% were seen once; the top ten hold less than 5%. At least 5 micrograms of total RNA were extracted per sample.

This chain connects TRBV29-1 to TRBJ1-5; D gene ambiguous. The receptor comes from a woman aged 18-29 years in good health. Sample: blood. This chain's CDR3 is CSAVVNSNQPQHF. CDR3 DNA sequence: TGCAGCGCTGTAGTAAATAGCAATCAGCCCCAGCATTTT. The complete variable domain, with remaining parts taken from reference TRBV29-1 and TRBJ1-5, reads SAVISQKPSRDICQRGTSLTIQCQVDSQVTMMFWYRQQPGQSLTLIATANQGSEATYESGFVIDKFPISRPNLTFSTLTVSNMSPEDSSIYLCSAVVNSNQPQHFGDGTRLSIL.